This passage covers 32 T cell receptor beta chains from one sample sequenced in a study of Ad26.COV2.S vaccination and SARS-CoV-2 variants. Treatment in this sample: around 19 received Ad26.COV2.S at low or high dose, single or two shots; 5 received placebo; per-sample allocation not given. Material that was analyzed had been drawn on day 63 after the first vaccine or placebo injection. TCRdb's copy holds only in-frame clones and misses some; the assay was immunoSEQ multiplex PCR. The data contain 450,000 to 550,000 clones, about 88% of them seen just once; the ten biggest clones take up 2% to 3%. The sample was peripheral blood, taken in a trial of Ad26.COV2.S vaccine versus placebo. These receptors were collected from a person between 18 and 65 years old who received the Ad26.COV2.S COVID-19 vaccine or a placebo.

The rearrangement links TRBV19 to TRBJ1-1, with unresolved D. Per the germline V gene, CDR1 is LNHDA and CDR2 is SQIVND (reference sequence). V lost 6 bases and J lost 0, with 5 bases in between. CDR3 length equals 12 residues. CDR3 sequence (DNA): TGTGCCAGTAGGGACCTGAACACTGAAGCTTTCTTT. The encoded protein is CASRDLNTEAFF.

This clone is a singleton in its sample. J is TRBJ1-1 and V is TRBV15; D not certain. Deletions cut 1 base from V and 1 base from J, with 1 base between. The CDR3 runs to 12 residues. CDR1 and CDR2 from the germline V gene are LNHNV and YYDKDF (reference sequence). In nucleotides, the CDR3 is TGTGCCACCAGCAGAGGGAACACTGAAGCTTTCTTT. It codes for CATSRGNTEAFF.

As to this clone: Other DNA sequences in this sample translate to the same CDR3. The CDR3 bases are TGCGCCAGCAGCCCGGGACAGGGGACAGATACGCAGTATTTT. It codes for CASSPGQGTDTQYF. The rearrangement joins TRBV5-1 to TRBJ2-3; TRBD1 matches at 10 bases. The germline V gene encodes CDR1 SGHRS and CDR2 YFSETQ. V trimming: 4 bases; J trimming: 3 bases; junction bases outside the gene matches: 2. This CDR3 comprises 14 residues.

DNA for the CDR3: TGTGCCAGCAGTGAGGGGGGCAGGGACATCCAAGAGACCCAGTACTTC. Translation gives CASSEGGRDIQETQYF. This chain uses TRBV25-1 with TRBJ2-5, with D possibly called TRBD1 or TRBD2 (6 bases each). This CDR3 is built from 16 residues. From germline, CDR1 is MGHDK and CDR2 SYGVNS. The V end was cut by 3 bases, the J end by 1 base, with 15 bases between. The full variable domain, its missing parts supplied by reference TRBV25-1 and TRBJ2-5, is EADIYQTPRYLVIGTGKKITLECSQTMGHDKMYWYQQDPGMELHLIHYSYGVNSTEKGDLSSESTVSRIRTEHFPLTLESARPSHTSQYLCASSEGGRDIQETQYFGPGTRLLVL.

This clone showed up just once. The V call is TRBV5-1, the J call TRBJ2-3; 7 bases match TRBD1. Germline V gene lookup returns CDR1 SGHRS and CDR2 YFSETQ. With V trimmed by 4 bases and J by 0 bases, 2 bases remained unmatched. This CDR3 has 14 amino acids. The CDR3 nucleotides are TGCGCCAGCAGCCCGGGACAGAGCACAGATACGCAGTATTTT. Amino acids: CASSPGQSTDTQYF.

The rearrangement joins TRBV18 to TRBJ1-5; 7 nucleotides match TRBD1. Germline trimming cut 4 bases from V and 1 base from J; bases unmatched to any gene: 1. The CDR3 is 14 residues long. Per germline, CDR1 KGHSH and CDR2 LQKENI. In DNA form, the CDR3 reads TGTGCCAGCTCACGACAGGGAAGCAATCAGCCCCAGCATTTT. Translating gives CASSRQGSNQPQHF.

The chain combines TRBV4-3 with TRBJ2-1; D is possibly TRBD2 (6 bases). V was clipped by 3 bases and J by 4 bases, with 16 bases between them. The CDR3 loop spans 16 amino acids. CDR1 and CDR2 from the germline V gene are LGHNA and YSLEER. The CDR3 region is CASSHSGEAWYNEQFF. CDR3 nucleotide sequence: TGCGCCAGCAGCCATTCGGGAGAGGCGTGGTACAATGAGCAGTTCTTC.

The gene calls are TRBV6-2 or TRBV6-3 and TRBJ2-1; D is possibly TRBD2 (6 bases). Trimming pared 0 bases from V and 7 bases from J, leaving 13 bases between. Germline assignment: CDR1 MNHEY and CDR2 SVGEGT. This CDR3 is built from 15 residues. The CDR3 DNA sequence: TGTGCCAGCAGTTACTCCCCTAGCGTCTTAAATGAGCAGTTCTTC. This encodes CASSYSPSVLNEQFF.

V usage is TRBV6-1 and J usage is TRBJ2-5; no definite D call. CDR3 length equals 17 residues. Trimming took 4 bases from V and 5 from J, leaving 23 bases between them. Germline loops: CDR1 MNHNS, CDR2 SASEGT. CDR3 nucleotide sequence: TGTGCCAGCAGTGGGGGAAAAGGCAATCTTCTGTCGGAGACCCAGTACTTC. Protein sequence: CASSGGKGNLLSETQYF.

The genes are TRBV7-2 and TRBJ2-4; D is unclear. The germline gives CDR1 SGHTA, CDR2 FQGNSA. Between the trimmed V and J ends, which lost 3 bases and 4 bases, there was a span of 10 bases. The CDR3 runs to 14 residues. The CDR3 region is CASSFRQLKNIQYF. CDR3 sequence (DNA): TGTGCCAGCAGCTTCCGGCAGCTAAAAAACATTCAGTACTTC.

The CDR3 bases are TGTGCCAGTAGTATCTCGGCGAGGACATTAGCCAAAAACATTCAGTACTTC. Its translation is CASSISARTLAKNIQYF. This chain connects TRBV19 to TRBJ2-4; D is possibly TRBD1 (5 bases). The CDR3 contains 17 residues. Germline V gene lookup returns CDR1 LNHDA and CDR2 SQIVND (reference sequence). Trimming stripped 3 bases from V and 0 bases from J, with 15 bases between.

CDR3 amino acids: CASKLGGTPREDEQYF. CDR3 in DNA: TGTGCCAGCAAACTCGGTGGGACTCCGCGGGAGGACGAGCAGTACTTC. This chain connects TRBV28 to TRBJ2-7; 8 bases agree with TRBD2. The length of the CDR3 is 16 residues. The V gene end was trimmed by 7 bases and the J gene end by 5 bases; junction bases not matched to a gene: 16. Germline V gene data show CDR1 as MDHEN and CDR2 as SYDVKM.

The gene calls are TRBV10-3 and TRBJ2-3; D gene ambiguous. CDR3 length equals 14 residues. CDR1 is ENHRY, CDR2 SYGVKD, per germline. V was cut by 0 bases and J by 4 bases, with 8 bases left in between. As DNA, the CDR3 is TGTGCCATCAGTGAGTCGTTAGCTTCAGATACGCAGTATTTT. This encodes CAISESLASDTQYF.

This clone was seen once. The chain combines TRBV5-1 with TRBJ2-1, with D unresolved. V shed 1 base and J shed 7 bases, with 18 bases lying between them. This CDR3 spans 16 amino acids. CDR1 and CDR2 from the germline V gene are SGHRS and YFSETQ. CDR3 DNA sequence: TGCGCCAGCAGCTTGCAAATGGGCGGTCCTAGGAATGAGCAGTTCTTC. Protein sequence: CASSLQMGGPRNEQFF.

This clone was seen just once. The chain employs TRBV28 and TRBJ1-6; a weak D match, TRBD1 (6 bases). V lost 6 bases to trimming and J lost 9 bases, with 12 bases between them. Germline lookup yields CDR1 MDHEN and CDR2 SYDVKM. This CDR3 has 13 residues. For the CDR3, the DNA is TGTGCCAGCAGGGCAGGGGCTGGTTCACCCCTCCACTTT. The encoded protein is CASRAGAGSPLHF.

In its sample, this clone was seen a few times. The chain uses TRBV12-3 or TRBV12-4 and TRBJ1-2, with a weak D call TRBD1 (5 bases). The length of the CDR3 is 13 residues. The V and J ends lost 3 bases and 2 bases respectively, with 7 bases between them. The CDR3 protein is CASSFRGNYGYTF. The CDR3 DNA sequence: TGTGCCAGCAGTTTTAGGGGAAACTATGGCTACACCTTC.

The chain recombines TRBV7-8 with TRBJ1-1; D not certain. V lost 2 bases and J lost 6, with 16 bases in between. The CDR3 length is 15 residues. The V gene's germline CDR1 is SGHVS and CDR2 FQNEAQ. CDR3 region: CASSLSRQIRAEAFF. The CDR3, as DNA: TGTGCCAGCAGCTTATCCCGGCAAATTAGGGCTGAAGCTTTCTTT.

This clone was detected a few times. The rearrangement links TRBV5-1 to TRBJ1-4, with 7 nucleotides matching TRBD1. The germline CDR1 and CDR2 sequences are SGHRS and YFSETQ. After removal of 2 bases from V and 7 bases from J, the junction contained 8 bases not matched to a gene. This CDR3 region has 15 residues. In DNA, the CDR3 is TGCGCCAGCAGCTTAAACAGGGGATACGGTGAAAAACTGTTTTTT. This gives the protein CASSLNRGYGEKLFF.

The genes are TRBV5-1 and TRBJ1-1, with D possibly TRBD1 on 6 matching bases. There are 15 residues in the CDR3. The V end lost 1 base, the J end lost 3 bases, and 13 bases lay between the germline ends. In germline, CDR1 is SGHRS, CDR2 YFSETQ. The CDR3 loop reads CASSLLGHRDTEAFF. CDR3 coding DNA: TGCGCCAGCAGCTTGCTGGGACATAGAGACACTGAAGCTTTCTTT. The variable domain in full, completed from reference TRBV5-1 and TRBJ1-1, reads KAGVTQTPRYLIKTRGQQVTLSCSPISGHRSVSWYQQTPGQGLQFLFEYFSETQRNKGNFPGRFSGRQFSNSRSEMNVSTLELGDSALYLCASSLLGHRDTEAFFGQGTRLTVV.

The V call is TRBV5-6, the J call TRBJ1-4; weak D call: TRBD1 (5 bases). V lost 1 base to trimming and J lost 7 bases, with 11 bases between them. Germline V gene lookup returns CDR1 SGHDT and CDR2 YYEEEE. The CDR3 runs 14 residues. Here the CDR3 reads CASSLMQGGEKLFF. DNA for the CDR3: TGTGCCAGCAGCTTGATGCAGGGCGGTGAAAAACTGTTTTTT.

V and J are TRBV7-3 and TRBJ1-4; TRBD1 agrees at 7 bases. V shed 5 bases, J shed 7 bases, and the junction held 13 bases outside the gene matches. Germline values: CDR1 SGHTA, CDR2 FQGTGA. CDR3 length: 16 amino acids. The CDR3 bases are TGTGCCAGCAGCGCACCCAGGGGGGAGAAGGTTGAAAAACTGTTTTTT. Its translation is CASSAPRGEKVEKLFF. The full variable domain, its missing parts supplied by reference TRBV7-3 and TRBJ1-4, is GAGVSQTPSNKVTEKGKYVELRCDPISGHTALYWYRQSLGQGPEFLIYFQGTGAADDSGLPNDRFFAVRPEGSVSTLKIQRTERGDSAVYLCASSAPRGEKVEKLFFGSGTQLSVL.

This chain joins TRBV18 and TRBJ1-1; possible D gene TRBD1, 6 bases. The germline V and J ends were trimmed by 0 bases and 1 base, with 9 bases remaining between them. Germline CDR1 reads KGHSH; CDR2 reads LQKENI. The CDR3 runs to 15 residues. This CDR3 is CASSPPRGQNTEAFF. In DNA form, the CDR3 reads TGTGCCAGCTCACCACCGCGGGGACAGAACACTGAAGCTTTCTTT.

This chain connects TRBV5-6 to TRBJ2-1, with 10 bases identical to TRBD2. The germline V gene encodes CDR1 SGHDT and CDR2 YYEEEE. CDR3 length: 15 amino acids. Trimming took 1 base from V and 6 from J; bases not matched to a gene: 4. DNA for the CDR3: TGTGCCAGCAGCTTGCTAGCGGGGGATTCCAATGAGCAGTTCTTC. Its protein is CASSLLAGDSNEQFF.

This clone was recorded once. The V call is TRBV4-3, the J call TRBJ1-4, with 7 bases matching TRBD1. This CDR3 contains 15 residues. Germline V gene sequence: CDR1 LGHNA, CDR2 YSLEER. J gave up 4 bases and V 5 bases, and 7 bases lay outside the gene matches. The CDR3 here is CASSELTGDNEKLFF. DNA for the CDR3: TGCGCCAGCAGCGAACTTACAGGGGATAATGAAAAACTGTTTTTT.

The chain has TRBV7-2 and TRBJ2-1; the D is unclear. This CDR3 comprises 15 residues. Germline V gene lookup returns CDR1 SGHTA and CDR2 FQGNSA. V dropped 5 bases and J dropped 2 bases, with 13 bases sitting between them. Here the CDR3 reads CASSPRWLAYNEQFF. The CDR3 nucleotides are TGTGCCAGCAGCCCTCGTTGGCTCGCCTACAATGAGCAGTTCTTC. The variable domain in full, with the rest retrieved from reference TRBV7-2 and TRBJ2-1, is GAGVSQSPSNKVTEKGKDVELRCDPISGHTALYWYRQSLGQGLEFLIYFQGNSAPDKSGLPSDRFSAERTGGSVSTLTIQRTQQEDSAVYLCASSPRWLAYNEQFFGPGTRLTVL.

In regard to this clone: This specimen includes other DNA sequences encoding the same CDR3. The V and J genes are TRBV5-1 and TRBJ1-3, with D maybe TRBD1 (6 bases). Germline CDR1 SGHRS, CDR2 YFSETQ. This CDR3 contains 14 residues. The germline V and J ends were trimmed by 4 bases and 2 bases, with 10 bases remaining between them. The CDR3 reads CASSGGGPGNTIYF. The DNA for the CDR3 is TGCGCCAGCAGCGGCGGGGGCCCTGGAAACACCATATATTTT.

This clone was picked up one time. The chain is built from TRBV9 and TRBJ2-1; TRBD2 aligns across 8 bases. The germline CDR1 and CDR2 sequences are SGDLS and YYNGEE. After removal of 1 base from V and 0 bases from J, the junction contained 6 bases not matched to a gene. This CDR3 is 17 amino acids long. The CDR3 nucleotides are TGTGCCAGCAGCGTAACCACTAGCGGCAGCTCCTACAATGAGCAGTTCTTC. Its protein product is CASSVTTSGSSYNEQFF.

The chain recombines TRBV7-9 with TRBJ1-1, with TRBD1 as a possible D gene (6 bases). From germline, CDR1 is SEHNR and CDR2 FQNEAQ (reference sequence). Deletions cut 5 bases from V and 6 bases from J, with 16 bases between. CDR3 length: 14 residues. The CDR3 bases are TGTGCCAGCAGCAAACCGGGACATCGTTCTGAAGCTTTCTTT. The encoded protein is CASSKPGHRSEAFF.

The genes are TRBV28 and TRBJ1-2; 11 positions agree with TRBD1. The CDR3 contains 16 residues. V lost 5 bases, J lost 4 bases, and 9 bases stayed unmatched. Germline CDR1 is MDHEN and CDR2 is SYDVKM. The CDR3 loop reads CASSTPGQGEAYGYTF. The CDR3 region has the DNA TGTGCCAGCAGTACCCCGGGACAGGGGGAGGCCTATGGCTACACCTTC.

The chain combines TRBV7-3 with TRBJ2-1, with 12 positions matching TRBD2. This CDR3 comprises 18 residues. V lost 0 bases to trimming and J lost 6 bases; unmatched junction nucleotides: 9. The germline V gene has CDR1 SGHTA and CDR2 FQGTGA. In DNA, the CDR3 is TGTGCCAGCAGCTTAACCCCTAGCGGGGGGGCGCTGGTCAATGAGCAGTTCTTC. Translating gives CASSLTPSGGALVNEQFF.

This chain uses TRBV30 with TRBJ1-3, with D hard to call. V was shortened by 8 bases and J by 0 bases, with 17 bases between the two germline ends. In germline, CDR1 is GTSNPN, CDR2 SVGIG (reference sequence). There are 15 residues in the CDR3. CDR3 loop: CAGLSPEISGNTIYF. CDR3 coding DNA: TGTGCCGGGCTTTCCCCAGAGATCTCTGGAAACACCATATATTTT.

The rearrangement uses TRBV20-1 and TRBJ1-2, with 7 bases matching TRBD1. The germline CDR1 and CDR2 sequences are DFQATT and SNEGSKA (reference sequence). The V gene end was trimmed by 3 bases and the J gene end by 5 bases; junction bases not matched to a gene: 9. This CDR3 has 14 residues. CDR3 amino acids: CSASEGTALYGYTF. CDR3 nucleotides: TGCAGTGCTAGTGAGGGGACAGCATTATATGGCTACACCTTC.